These 21 T cell receptor beta chains originate from one sample sequenced in a study of T cells after yellow fever vaccination. MiXCR, applied by TCRdb to the 5' RACE reads, yields one record per CDR3 protein. The sample carries more than 65,000 distinct CDR3 sequences, roughly 14% recorded once. This specimen consisted of CD8+ T cells not binding an NS4B(214-222) dextramer, sorted from PBMCs, obtained roughly 20 days after the first yellow fever vaccination. The origin of the receptors is a man aged 18 to 30 who received the YFV17D yellow fever vaccine.

This clonotype has more than one count but fewer than ten. This chain connects TRBV29-1 to TRBJ2-1; D perhaps matches TRBD2 (6 bases). Trimming took off 6 bases at V and 14 bases at J, with 17 bases between the two ends. Germline CDR1 and CDR2: SQVTM and ANQGSEA. The CDR3 runs to 11 residues. The CDR3 is CSVPRGRGKFF. As DNA, the CDR3 is TGCAGCGTCCCCCGGGGGAGAGGGAAGTTCTTC.

The sample holds a few counts of this clonotype. The gene calls are TRBV6-2 or TRBV6-3 and TRBJ1-1, with 8 bases fitting TRBD1. The CDR3 has 16 amino acids. CDR1 is MNHEY, CDR2 SVGEGT, per germline. Trimming removed 2 bases from V and 1 base from J; junction bases left unmatched: 6. The CDR3 DNA follows: TGTGCCAGCAGTTACCGAAGACAGGGGACGAACACTGAAGCTTTCTTT. This codes for CASSYRRQGTNTEAFF.

This clonotype was found many times. This chain uses TRBV27 with TRBJ1-5; TRBD1 matches at 9 bases. CDR3 length equals 15 residues. J was trimmed by 4 bases and V by 2 bases; bases with no gene match: 3. Germline V CDR1 and CDR2: MNHEY, SMNVEV (reference sequence). CDR3 loop: CASSLVTGGNQPQHF. CDR3 DNA sequence: TGTGCCAGCAGTTTAGTGACAGGGGGAAATCAGCCCCAGCATTTT.

This clonotype showed up just a few times. The J gene is TRBJ2-5, the V gene TRBV27, with TRBD1 matching over 8 bases. J gave up 1 base and V 2 bases, and 6 bases lay outside the gene matches. The CDR3 spans 16 residues. The germline CDR1 and CDR2 sequences are MNHEY and SMNVEV (reference sequence). CDR3 protein: CASSLLPGQAQETQYF. CDR3 nucleotide sequence: TGTGCCAGCAGTTTACTCCCGGGACAGGCCCAAGAGACCCAGTACTTC.

The chain carries TRBV11-2 and TRBJ2-1; 10 bases match TRBD2. Germline values: CDR1 SGHAT, CDR2 FQNNGV. Losses at the gene ends were 0 bases for V and 3 bases for J; bases not matched to a gene: 8. This CDR3 comprises 18 residues. The DNA for the CDR3 is TGTGCCAGCAGCTTAGAGAGTAGCGGGGGGCCGCTCTACAATGAGCAGTTCTTC. Protein: CASSLESSGGPLYNEQFF.

The V gene is TRBV6-1, the J gene TRBJ1-5; D possibly corresponds to TRBD1 (5 bases). Trimming removed 1 base at V and 3 bases at J, with 13 bases between. From germline, CDR1 is MNHNS and CDR2 SASEGT. This CDR3 is 16 amino acids long. This CDR3 reads CASSEGQRYYNQPQHF. The DNA of the CDR3 is TGTGCCAGCAGTGAAGGACAGCGCTACTACAATCAGCCCCAGCATTTT.

This clonotype was found a few times. The V and J genes are TRBV7-8 and TRBJ1-1; unclear D gene. This CDR3 comprises 15 residues. V gave up 4 bases and J gave up 7 bases, with 19 bases separating them. CDR1 is SGHVS, CDR2 FQNEAQ, per germline. CDR3 protein: CASSYPEQRQYEAFF. CDR3 nucleotide sequence: TGTGCCAGCAGCTACCCCGAGCAGCGACAATATGAAGCTTTCTTT.

This clonotype has just a few counts. The rearrangement joins TRBV5-1 to TRBJ2-2; D gene uncertain. The V and J ends lost 3 bases and 4 bases respectively, with 19 bases between them. CDR1 SGHRS and CDR2 YFSETQ come from the germline V gene. The length of the CDR3 is 17 residues. CDR3 DNA sequence: TGCGCCAGCAGCTCCCTTAGTAAAGGGCTCGCCACCGGGGAGCTGTTTTTT. It yields the protein CASSSLSKGLATGELFF.

This clonotype was detected only a few times. The rearrangement joins TRBV29-1 to TRBJ1-2; D is undetermined. CDR3 length equals 13 residues. CDR1 and CDR2 (germline): SQVTM, ANQGSEA. The V gene lost 0 bases and the J gene lost 4 bases, with 9 bases spanning the gap. This CDR3 reads CSVEELARYGYTF. DNA for the CDR3: TGCAGCGTTGAAGAGTTGGCTCGCTATGGCTACACCTTC.

This clonotype was detected a few times. The chain recombines TRBV7-2 with TRBJ1-2; D is unclear. The CDR3 has 13 amino acids. V lost 2 bases, J lost 5 bases, and 9 bases lay in between. Germline CDR1 is SGHTA and CDR2 is FQGNSA. The CDR3, as DNA: TGTGCCAGCAGCTTACCACTGGGATATGGCTACACCTTC. It is translated as CASSLPLGYGYTF. Full variable domain (remainder filled in from reference TRBV7-2 and TRBJ1-2): GAGVSQSPSNKVTEKGKDVELRCDPISGHTALYWYRQSLGQGLEFLIYFQGNSAPDKSGLPSDRFSAERTGGSVSTLTIQRTQQEDSAVYLCASSLPLGYGYTFGSGTRLTVV.

This clonotype was seen only a few times. The chain carries TRBV18 and TRBJ1-1; TRBD1 is a possible D gene (5 bases). CDR1 is KGHSH and CDR2 is LQKENI in the germline V gene. The length of the CDR3 is 12 residues. The V gene lost 4 bases and the J gene lost 6 bases, with 9 bases spanning the gap. Here the CDR3 reads CASSLGTAEAFF. For the CDR3, the DNA is TGTGCCAGCTCACTTGGGACGGCTGAAGCTTTCTTT. Looking up the rest from reference TRBV18 and TRBJ1-1 gives the full variable domain: NAGVMQNPRHLVRRRGQEARLRCSPMKGHSHVYWYRQLPEEGLKFMVYLQKENIIDESGMPKERFSAEFPKEGPSILRIQQVVRGDSAAYFCASSLGTAEAFFGQGTRLTVV.

This clonotype was seen more than once but under ten times. The chain uses TRBV9 and TRBJ1-2; D is undetermined. The CDR3 covers 14 residues. Germline lookup yields CDR1 SGDLS and CDR2 YYNGEE. Trimming cost V 3 bases and J 0 bases, with 9 bases left between them. The CDR3 here is CASSAFSANYGYTF. CDR3 bases: TGTGCCAGCAGCGCTTTCTCAGCTAACTATGGCTACACCTTC. The full variable domain, in which reference TRBV9 and TRBJ1-2 provide the parts outside the CDR3, is DSGVTQTPKHLITATGQRVTLRCSPRSGDLSVYWYQQSLDQGLQFLIQYYNGEERAKGNILERFSAQQFPDLHSELNLSSLELGDSALYFCASSAFSANYGYTFGSGTRLTVV.

The sample holds many counts of this clonotype. The V call is TRBV12-3 or TRBV12-4, the J call TRBJ1-6; weak D call: TRBD1 (5 bases). CDR3 length: 15 amino acids. V was cut by 3 bases and J by 10 bases, with 16 bases left in between. The CDR3 is CASSFRGLLGSPLHF. Written as DNA, the CDR3 is TGTGCCAGCAGTTTTAGGGGTTTGCTCGGATCACCCCTCCACTTT.

There are a few counts of this clonotype. The DNA of the CDR3 is TGTGCCAGCAGTTCAAACAGGGCGGAGGGGGCCAACGTCCTGACTTTC. It codes for CASSSNRAEGANVLTF. This rearrangement joins TRBV27 to TRBJ2-6, with D possibly matching TRBD1 (6 bases). Germline lookup yields CDR1 MNHEY and CDR2 SMNVEV (reference sequence). The germline V and J ends were trimmed by 4 bases and 4 bases, with 14 bases remaining between them. The CDR3 is made up of 16 amino acids.

The table lists this clonotype with a few counts. This chain links TRBV27 with TRBJ2-1; 8 bases match TRBD1. The CDR3 consists of 14 residues. With 4 bases clipped from V and 8 bases from J, the junction kept 7 bases outside the gene matches. In germline, CDR1 is MNHEY, CDR2 SMNVEV (reference sequence). The CDR3 nucleotides are TGTGCCAGCAGTTACAGGGGGGACCTTCATGAGCAGTTCTTC. Protein product: CASSYRGDLHEQFF.

This clonotype was seen more than once but under ten times. The chain has TRBV3-1 and TRBJ1-5; TRBD1 is a possible D gene (5 bases). With 1 base removed from V and 4 bases from J, the gap between germline ends came to 20 bases. The CDR3 runs 18 residues. CDR1 LGHDT and CDR2 YNNKEL come from the germline V gene (reference sequence). The CDR3 nucleotides read TGTGCCAGCAGCCAAGCGGCTGCAGGGCCGGCGTTTAATCAGCCCCAGCATTTT. The encoded protein is CASSQAAAGPAFNQPQHF.

The DNA of the CDR3 is TGCGCCAGCAGCCCCAGCCATGGGACAGGGACCTACGAGCAGTACTTC. This sequence encodes CASSPSHGTGTYEQYF. The rearrangement uses TRBV4-3 and TRBJ2-7; 9 bases fit TRBD1. This CDR3 is built from 16 residues. V lost 4 bases and J lost 2; bases outside the gene matches: 9. Germline V CDR1 and CDR2: LGHNA, YSLEER.

The V and J genes are TRBV20-1 and TRBJ1-2; the D is unclear. Trimming cost V 3 bases and J 4 bases, with 6 bases left between them. The V gene's germline CDR1 is DFQATT and CDR2 SNEGSKA (reference sequence). The CDR3 runs to 11 residues. The CDR3 DNA reads TGCAGTGCTAGTGAAATCTATGGCTACACCTTC. This translates into CSASEIYGYTF.

This clonotype was counted only a few times. The CDR3 DNA is TGTGCCAGCAGTTACTCGACAGGGGTCAGTCAACTAGCCAAAAACATTCAGTACTTC. This codes for CASSYSTGVSQLAKNIQYF. V usage is TRBV6-2 or TRBV6-3 and J usage is TRBJ2-4, with 8 bases identical to TRBD1. Looked up from germline, CDR1 is MNHEY and CDR2 is SVGEGT. There are 19 residues in the CDR3. Trimming at V came to 0 bases and at J to 0 bases, leaving 10 bases not matched to a gene.

The CDR3 DNA sequence: TGTGCCAGCAGCCAAACCGGGCGGGCGATCTACGAGCAGTACTTC. Residues: CASSQTGRAIYEQYF. J is TRBJ2-7 and V is TRBV3-1, with D possibly TRBD2 on 5 matching bases. With 2 bases removed from V and 3 bases from J, the gap between germline ends came to 14 bases. Germline V gene data show CDR1 as LGHDT and CDR2 as YNNKEL (reference sequence). This CDR3 is 15 amino acids long.

This clonotype was observed a handful of times. The chain employs TRBV4-3 and TRBJ2-5; 9 nucleotides agree with TRBD2. The CDR3 is 17 residues long. J lost 2 bases, V lost 1 base, and 8 bases had no gene match. CDR1 LGHNA and CDR2 YSLEER come from the germline V gene. The CDR3 is CASSQAYKGLAQETQYF. CDR3 nucleotide sequence: TGCGCCAGCAGCCAAGCTTACAAAGGACTAGCGCAAGAGACCCAGTACTTC.